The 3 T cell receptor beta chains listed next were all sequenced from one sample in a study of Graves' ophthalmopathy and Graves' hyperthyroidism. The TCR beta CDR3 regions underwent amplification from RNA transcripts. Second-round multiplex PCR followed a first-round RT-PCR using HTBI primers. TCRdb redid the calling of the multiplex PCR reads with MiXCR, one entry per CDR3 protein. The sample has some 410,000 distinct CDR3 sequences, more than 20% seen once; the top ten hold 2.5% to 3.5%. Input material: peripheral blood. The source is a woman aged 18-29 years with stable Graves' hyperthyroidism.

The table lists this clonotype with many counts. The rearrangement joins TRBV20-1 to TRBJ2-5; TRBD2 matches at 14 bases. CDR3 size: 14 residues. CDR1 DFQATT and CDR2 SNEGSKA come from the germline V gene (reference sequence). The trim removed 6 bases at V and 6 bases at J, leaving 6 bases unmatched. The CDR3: CSAKRTSGRKTQYF. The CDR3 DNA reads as TGCAGTGCCAAAAGGACTAGCGGGAGGAAGACCCAGTACTTC.

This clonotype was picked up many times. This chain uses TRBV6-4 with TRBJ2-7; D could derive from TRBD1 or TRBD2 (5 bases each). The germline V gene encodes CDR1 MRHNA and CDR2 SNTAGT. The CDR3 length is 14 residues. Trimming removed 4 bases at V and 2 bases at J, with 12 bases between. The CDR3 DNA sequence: TGTGCCAGCAGTGGTTGGGGACCGACCTACGAGCAGTACTTC. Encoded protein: CASSGWGPTYEQYF.

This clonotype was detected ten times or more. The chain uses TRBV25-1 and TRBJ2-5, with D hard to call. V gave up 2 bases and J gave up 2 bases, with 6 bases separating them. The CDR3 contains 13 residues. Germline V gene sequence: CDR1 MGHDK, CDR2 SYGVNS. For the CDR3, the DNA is TGTGCCAGCAGTGAAAAGGCTCAAGAGACCCAGTACTTC. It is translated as CASSEKAQETQYF.